The T cell receptor beta chain under discussion was sequenced for a study of T-cell memory formation after mild COVID-19 (dated by TCRdb to the early 2020s). About the full investigation: TCR sequence clusters from the two donors were found to be largely donor specific. Longitudinal TCRalpha and TCRbeta repertoire sequencing tracked T-cell clones expanding and contracting after mild COVID-19 in a couple of donors. The cohort comprised two young, previously healthy adult volunteers, one female and one male. What the research found in general, with its limitations: Some responding clones were detected in pre-infection memory, suggesting pre-existing cross-reactive memory T cells joined the SARS-CoV-2 response. The study covered only a couple of mild cases, and larger cohorts including severe cases with pre-infection samples were considered necessary. Contracting CD4+ clones turned up mainly in the CM and EM memory subsets, whereas EMRA was where CD8+ clones were enriched. The second-wave clones that peaked on day 37 were not confirmed to be SARS-CoV-2 specific. Balanced CD4/CD8 phenotypes were observed for clones contracting from day 15 to 85, whereas a bias towards CD4+ was observed for a second wave of clones expanding from day 15 to 37.

PBMCs were isolated by Ficoll-Paque density gradient centrifugation. V is trimmed back by 2 bases and J by 4 bases, and the junction contains 3 bases that no gene match accounts for. The CDR3 goes from the cysteine to the phenylalanine over 15 residues. This entry keeps only the CDR3 DNA: 45 bases, framed from base 1. CDR1 and CDR2 are read off the germline V gene as MNHEY and SVGEGT. Sequencer: Illumina NovaSeq 6000. Using 5'RACE with constant-segment primers, TCRalpha and TCRbeta cDNA libraries were constructed, with sample barcodes and unique molecular identifiers added in the process. Trizol reagent was used to extract RNA from every sample. Amplification of the libraries took two PCR steps, and the second step added a second sample barcode plus Illumina TruSeq adapters. The libraries were sequenced on an Illumina NovaSeq using 2 x 150 bp paired-end reads. Per the source publication's procedure: With migec v1.2.7, reads were demultiplexed and then collapsed into UMI-guided consensus sequences. Using mixcr v2.1.11, UMI consensuses were aligned to TRA and TRB V and J templates and then assembled into clonotypes. A clonotype was counted as expanded or contracted only if both edgeR and NoisET called the change significant, with noise models trained on biological replicates. For edgeR calls, the thresholds were a false discovery rate-adjusted p below 0.01 and a log2 fold-change of 1. As an exploratory analysis of dynamics, max-normalized trajectories of the 1000 most abundant clonotypes were examined by PCA with hierarchical clustering. The CD4 or CD8 phenotype of responding clones was assigned using the separately sequenced CD4+ and CD8+ repertoires. The public reads were quality trimmed at Q25 with fastp and then assembled into clones with MiXCR by TCRdb, keeping productive beta chains. Identical CDR3 protein sequences are pooled into one entry, listed with their most common genes and DNA. TCRdb's processing, not the authors' own work, is the source of the V and J calls. The sample table holds 550,000 to 700,000 distinct CDR3 sequences, of which more than 15% were seen once. The ten largest account for around 12% of the sample.

Many counts were recorded for this clonotype. It has no known antigen specificity. No per-base quality is available; no much larger clone lies one base away. The sequence links TRBV6-2 or TRBV6-3 to TRBJ2-3, with TRBD2 identical over 10 junction bases. This sequence originates from an adult woman who had mild COVID-19 (a few samples of this study predate the infection). The sample titles of this study are shuffled in the database, so cell type and time point are left out; the donor was told from shared clones. The sequenced sample consisted of PBMCs or a T cell subset sorted from them (not recorded which). In nucleotide form, the sequence is TGTGCCAGCAGTTACGGAGCGGGAGGGGCAGATACGCAGTATTTT. Translated, it gives CASSYGAGGADTQYF.